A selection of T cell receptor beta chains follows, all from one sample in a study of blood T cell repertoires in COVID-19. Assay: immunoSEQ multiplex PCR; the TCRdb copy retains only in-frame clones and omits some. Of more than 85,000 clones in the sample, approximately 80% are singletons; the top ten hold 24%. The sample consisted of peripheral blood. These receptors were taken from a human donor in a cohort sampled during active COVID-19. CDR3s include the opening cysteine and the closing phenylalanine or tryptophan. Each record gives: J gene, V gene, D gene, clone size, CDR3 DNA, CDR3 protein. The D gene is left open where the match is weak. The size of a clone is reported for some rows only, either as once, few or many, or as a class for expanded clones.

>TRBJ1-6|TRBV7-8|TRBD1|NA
TGTGCCAGCAGCTTAGGAGGGACAGTATATAATTCACCCCTCCACTTT
CASSLGGTVYNSPLHF
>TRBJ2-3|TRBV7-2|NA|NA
TGTGCCAGCAGTTCTGACAGCTTGGGTACGCAGTATTTT
CASSSDSLGTQYF
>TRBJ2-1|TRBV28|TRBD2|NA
TGTGCCAGCAGTTCGGCCGGGACTAGCGGCTACAATGAGCAGTTCTTC
CASSSAGTSGYNEQFF
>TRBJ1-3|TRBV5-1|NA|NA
TGCGCCAGCAGCTTGGAAGGGGTGGGATCTGGAAACACCATATATTTT
CASSLEGVGSGNTIYF
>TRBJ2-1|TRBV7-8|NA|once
TGTGCCAGCAGCCCGAACCTCGGGGGAACAACAGGTGAGCAGTTCTTC
CASSPNLGGTTGEQFF
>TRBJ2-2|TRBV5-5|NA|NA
TGTGCCAGCAGCTTGGCCGGGTCAGCGAACACCGGGGAGCTGTTTTTT
CASSLAGSANTGELFF
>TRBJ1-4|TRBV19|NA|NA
TGTGCCAGTAGTATGCTAGGACAGTATAATGAAAAACTGTTTTTT
CASSMLGQYNEKLFF
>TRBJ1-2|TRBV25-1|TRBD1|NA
TGTGCCAGCAGTGGCCAGGACAGGGCTGGCTACACCTTC
CASSGQDRAGYTF
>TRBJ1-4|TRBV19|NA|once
TGTGCCAGCACGAAAGGGGTCACTAATGAAAAACTGTTTTTT
CASTKGVTNEKLFF
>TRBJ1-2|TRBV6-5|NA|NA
TGTGCCAGCAGTTACTCCGAGACAGACTATGGCTACACCTTC
CASSYSETDYGYTF
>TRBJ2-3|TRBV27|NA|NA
TGTGCCAGCAGTTCAATTTCTCTGGCGACACGGGGGACGCAGTATTTT
CASSSISLATRGTQYF
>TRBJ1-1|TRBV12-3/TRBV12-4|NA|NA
TGTGCCAGCAGTTTAAATCAGGGGATCGGTTTCTTT
CASSLNQGIGFF
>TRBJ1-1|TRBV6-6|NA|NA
TGTGCCAGCAGTCAGGCAGGGGTGAACACTGAAGCTTTCTTT
CASSQAGVNTEAFF
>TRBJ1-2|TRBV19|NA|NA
TGTGCCAGTAGTCTTGGAGGAAGTCCGTTCTTAGGGAATGGCTACACCTTC
CASSLGGSPFLGNGYTF
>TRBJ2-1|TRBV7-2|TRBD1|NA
TGTGCCAGCAGCTTAGCGGGACAGGCCCACAATGAGCAGTTCTTC
CASSLAGQAHNEQFF
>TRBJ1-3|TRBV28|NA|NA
TGTGCCAGCAGCCCTCAGGGGTTCTCTGGAAACACCATATATTTT
CASSPQGFSGNTIYF
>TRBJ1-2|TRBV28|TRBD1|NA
TGTGCCAGCAGTTTTCGGACAGGGGGTTTCGGCTATGGCTACACCTTC
CASSFRTGGFGYGYTF